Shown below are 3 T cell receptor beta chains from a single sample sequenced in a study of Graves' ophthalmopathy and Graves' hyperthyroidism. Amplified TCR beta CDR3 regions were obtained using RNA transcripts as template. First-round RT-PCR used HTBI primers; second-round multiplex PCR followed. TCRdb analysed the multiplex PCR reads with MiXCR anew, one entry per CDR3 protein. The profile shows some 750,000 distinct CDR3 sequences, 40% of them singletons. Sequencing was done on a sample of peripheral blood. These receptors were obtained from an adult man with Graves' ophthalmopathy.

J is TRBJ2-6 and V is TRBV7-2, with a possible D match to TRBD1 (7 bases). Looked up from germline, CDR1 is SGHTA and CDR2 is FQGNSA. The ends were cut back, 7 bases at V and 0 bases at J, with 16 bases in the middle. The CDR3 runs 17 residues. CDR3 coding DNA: TGTGCCAGCACCCTCGGGGGACAGAACTCTGGGGCCAACGTCCTGACTTTC. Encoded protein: CASTLGGQNSGANVLTF.

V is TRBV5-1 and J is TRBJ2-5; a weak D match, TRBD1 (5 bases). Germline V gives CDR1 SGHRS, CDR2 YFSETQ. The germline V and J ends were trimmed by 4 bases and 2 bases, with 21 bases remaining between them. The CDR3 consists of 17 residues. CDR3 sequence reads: CASSINSRAPGQETQYF. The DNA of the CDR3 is TGCGCCAGCAGCATCAACTCCCGGGCCCCAGGGCAAGAGACCCAGTACTTC.

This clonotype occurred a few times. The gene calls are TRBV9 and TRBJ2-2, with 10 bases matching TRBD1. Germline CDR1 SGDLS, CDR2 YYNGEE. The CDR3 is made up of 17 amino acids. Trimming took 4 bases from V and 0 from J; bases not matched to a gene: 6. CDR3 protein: CASSQGQGPPNTGELFF. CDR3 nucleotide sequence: TGTGCCAGCAGCCAGGGACAGGGGCCCCCGAACACCGGGGAGCTGTTTTTT.